This record covers a single TCR beta chain. These data belong to a study of graft-versus-host responses after intestinal transplantation. Only in-frame clones appear in the TCRdb table, and some are missing; sequencing was by immunoSEQ multiplex PCR. The top ten clones hold around 1.5% of a sample with roughly 60,000 clones, over 85% of them seen once. This sequence was found in a human patient who received an intestinal transplant, so some T cells may come from the graft donor. The sequencing used PBMCs, collected 26 days after transplant.

The CDR3 coding sequence is TGTGCCAGCAGTGATTTCCGGGAGAACACTGAAGCTTTCTTT. As protein: CASSDFRENTEAFF. J is TRBJ1-1 and V is TRBV2; no clear D gene. This CDR3 is built from 14 residues. Germline-derived CDR1 and CDR2 are SNHLY and FYNNEI. Between the trimmed V and J ends, which lost 3 bases and 1 base, there was a span of 9 bases.